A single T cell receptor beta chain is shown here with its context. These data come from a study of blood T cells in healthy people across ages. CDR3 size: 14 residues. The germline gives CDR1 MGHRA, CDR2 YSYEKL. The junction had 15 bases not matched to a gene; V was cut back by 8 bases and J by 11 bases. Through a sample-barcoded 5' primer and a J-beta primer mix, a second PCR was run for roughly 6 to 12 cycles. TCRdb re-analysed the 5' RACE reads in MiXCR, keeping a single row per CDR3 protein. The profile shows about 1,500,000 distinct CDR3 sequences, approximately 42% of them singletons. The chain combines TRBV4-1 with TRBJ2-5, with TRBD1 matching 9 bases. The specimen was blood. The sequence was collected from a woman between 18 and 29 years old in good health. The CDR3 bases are TGCGCCAGCGGAAGGACAGGGGCGGACAATGAGCAGTACTTC. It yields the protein CASGRTGADNEQYF.